A few counts support the clone carrying this TCR beta chain. The data stem from a study of T-cell memory formation after mild COVID-19. The CDR3 spans 14 residues. Germline V gene sequence: CDR1 SQVTM, CDR2 ANQGSEA. V was shortened by 3 bases and J by 6 bases, with 17 bases between the two germline ends. A single record per CDR3 protein comes from TCRdb applying MiXCR to the 5' RACE reads. The sample gives about 140,000 distinct CDR3 sequences, 11% to 15% of which show up once; roughly 28% is in the top ten. The V and J genes are TRBV29-1 and TRBJ1-1; possible D gene TRBD1, 6 bases. The source material was PBMCs or a T cell subset sorted from them (not recorded which). The sequence came from an adult woman who had mild COVID-19 (a few samples of this study predate the infection). Cell type and time point are not known. The CDR3 sequence is CSVEGTTGAPEAFF. DNA of the CDR3: TGCAGCGTTGAGGGCACAACGGGGGCCCCTGAAGCTTTCTTT. The full variable domain, completed using reference TRBV29-1 and TRBJ1-1, is SAVISQKPSRDICQRGTSLTIQCQVDSQVTMMFWYRQQPGQSLTLIATANQGSEATYESGFVIDKFPISRPNLTFSTLTVSNMSPEDSSIYLCSVEGTTGAPEAFFGQGTRLTVV.